These 25 T cell receptor beta chains came from one sample sequenced in a study of CD8+CD57+ T cells in acquired aplastic anemia. Genomic DNA served as template for TCR beta VDJ and CDR3 profiling. TCRdb fed the reads into MiXCR, producing one record per CDR3 protein. The table shows 200,000 or so distinct CDR3 sequences, with around 65% occurring only once. Sequences were obtained from sorted CD4+, CD8+, or CD8+CD57+ T cells (not recorded which) from PBMCs. The receptors here all came from a human donor with severe aplastic anemia or a healthy control (not recorded which).

This clonotype was seen just once. This chain joins TRBV10-3 and TRBJ1-1, with a weak D call TRBD1 (5 bases). This CDR3 has 13 residues. The V end lost 7 bases, the J end lost 1 base, and 10 bases lay between the germline ends. Germline CDR1 reads ENHRY; CDR2 reads SYGVKD. In DNA form, the CDR3 reads TGTGCCATCACCCCCGGGGGGAACACTGAAGCTTTCTTT. Protein sequence: CAITPGGNTEAFF.

This clonotype was detected only a few times. In DNA, the CDR3 is TGTGCCAGCAGCTTCAGCGGGGGAGCATACGAGCAGTACTTC. It encodes CASSFSGGAYEQYF. This chain connects TRBV7-8 to TRBJ2-7; 8 bases map to TRBD2. Germline CDR1 SGHVS, CDR2 FQNEAQ. This CDR3 has 14 amino acids. V gave up 3 bases and J gave up 4 bases; unmatched junction bases: 5.

This clonotype was observed a handful of times. The chain carries TRBV29-1 and TRBJ1-6, with D perhaps matching TRBD1 (5 bases). V shed 6 bases and J shed 7 bases, with 22 bases lying between them. CDR1 and CDR2 (germline): SQVTM, ANQGSEA. The CDR3 totals 16 residues. CDR3 amino acids: CSVAVWEGAGNSPLHF. CDR3 in DNA: TGCAGCGTAGCGGTATGGGAAGGGGCTGGGAATTCACCCCTCCACTTT.

This chain uses TRBV2 with TRBJ2-7; possible D gene TRBD1, 5 bases. From germline, CDR1 is SNHLY and CDR2 FYNNEI. The CDR3 totals 13 residues. Trimming removed 3 bases at V and 7 bases at J, with 13 bases between. In nucleotides, the CDR3 is TGTGCCAGCAGTGACGCTAGAAGGGGTGAGCAGTACTTC. This encodes CASSDARRGEQYF.

This chain connects TRBV15 to TRBJ2-7, with a tentative D call TRBD2 (6 bases). The CDR3 has 19 residues. Looked up from germline, CDR1 is LNHNV and CDR2 is YYDKDF (reference sequence). V lost 0 bases and J 4 bases, leaving 25 bases between the germline ends. The CDR3 bases are TGTGCCACCAGCAGAGAAGGAGGGCCCCGGAGGCCGGGGGATTACGAGCAGTACTTC. Its protein is CATSREGGPRRPGDYEQYF.

The V and J genes are TRBV5-1 and TRBJ1-6, with a possible D match to TRBD1 (6 bases). The V end lost 4 bases, the J end lost 7 bases, and 15 bases lay between the germline ends. This CDR3 region has 15 residues. Per the germline V gene, CDR1 is SGHRS and CDR2 is YFSETQ. CDR3 protein: CASSRGDTANSPLHF. For the CDR3, the DNA is TGCGCCAGCAGCCGGGGGGACACGGCGAATTCACCCCTCCACTTT.

The chain carries TRBV15 and TRBJ2-1, with TRBD1 matching over 7 bases. The CDR3 loop spans 14 amino acids. Unmatched junction bases numbered 7, after V lost 7 bases and J lost 4 bases. Germline V gene data show CDR1 as LNHNV and CDR2 as YYDKDF (reference sequence). The CDR3 sequence is CATTPGTAYNEQFF. The DNA of the CDR3 is TGTGCCACCACCCCCGGGACAGCTTACAATGAGCAGTTCTTC.

The rearrangement uses TRBV14 and TRBJ2-7, with D possibly matching TRBD1 (6 bases). The germline CDR1 and CDR2 sequences are SGHDN and FVKESK. V was trimmed by 4 bases and J by 1 base, leaving 17 bases between them. There are 16 residues in the CDR3. The CDR3 bases are TGTGCCAGCAGCCTGGGGACAAGGGGCGGTTCCTACGAGCAGTACTTC. It encodes CASSLGTRGGSYEQYF.

CDR3: CASRIAGGTYNEQFF. The CDR3 DNA is TGTGCCAGCAGAATAGCGGGAGGCACCTACAATGAGCAGTTCTTC. The genes are TRBV10-3 and TRBJ2-1; 10 bases line up with TRBD2. The CDR3 has 15 residues. Looked up from germline, CDR1 is ENHRY and CDR2 is SYGVKD. The junction had 8 bases not matched to a gene; V was cut back by 10 bases and J by 2 bases.

The V and J genes are TRBV19 and TRBJ2-3, with D unresolved. The ends were cut back, 1 base at V and 0 bases at J, with 5 bases in the middle. CDR1 is LNHDA, CDR2 SQIVND, per germline (reference sequence). The CDR3 sequence is 14 residues long. In DNA, the CDR3 is TGTGCCAGTAGTATAGGGCTCAGCACAGATACGCAGTATTTT. Amino acids: CASSIGLSTDTQYF.

The chain recombines TRBV14 with TRBJ2-7; TRBD1 matches 7 bases. The better agreement between TRBJ2-1 and the DNA end casts doubt on the J call. Germline CDR1 reads SGHDN; CDR2 reads FVKESK. The CDR3 has 17 residues. The CDR3 DNA follows: TGTGCCAGCAGCCAAGAAACAGGGGTCAAAATCCACAATGAGCAGTTCTTC. Its protein product is CASSQETGVKIHNEQFF.

The chain recombines TRBV5-4 with TRBJ1-4; perhaps TRBD1 as D (6 bases). V lost 3 bases to trimming and J lost 5 bases, with 14 bases between them. Looked up from germline, CDR1 is SGHNT and CDR2 is YYREEE (reference sequence). The CDR3 covers 15 residues. In DNA, the CDR3 is TGTGCCAGCAGCTGGTTAGGACAGAGCAATGAAAAACTGTTTTTT. This codes for CASSWLGQSNEKLFF. The entire variable domain, with the rest obtained from reference TRBV5-4 and TRBJ1-4, is as follows: ETGVTQSPTHLIKTRGQQVTLRCSSQSGHNTVSWYQQALGQGPQFIFQYYREEENGRGNFPPRFSGLQFPNYSSELNVNALELDDSALYLCASSWLGQSNEKLFFGSGTQLSVL.

Many counts were recorded for this clonotype. The rearrangement uses TRBV28 and TRBJ2-7; TRBD1 matches 7 bases. Germline values: CDR1 MDHEN, CDR2 SYDVKM. This CDR3 has 14 amino acids. V dropped 4 bases and J dropped 1; count of bases not matched to a gene: 4. CDR3 coding DNA: TGTGCCAGCAGTTCGTCGACAGGGTCCTACGAGCAGTACTTC. Translating it yields CASSSSTGSYEQYF.

On this clonotype itself: Because the CDR3's place on the DNA is in doubt, the DNA is left out and the CDR3 is given as listed by TCRdb. V and J are TRBV7-9 and TRBJ2-2; TRBD1 was called by the table and not checked on the DNA. CDR1 is SEHNR, CDR2 FQNEAQ, per germline (reference sequence). The CDR3 spans 24 residues, counting both ends. CDR3 residues: CASSLAQVMYTEAFFGQGTGELFF.

The chain recombines TRBV5-8 with TRBJ1-1; D uncertain. CDR3 length: 13 amino acids. Germline CDR1 SGHTS, CDR2 YDEGEE. V was trimmed by 7 bases and J by 2 bases, leaving 12 bases between them. As DNA, the CDR3 is TGTGCCAGCGTTTCGTTAGGCAACACTGAAGCTTTCTTT. It codes for CASVSLGNTEAFF.

Notes on this clonotype: It is unclear where the CDR3 begins or ends on the DNA, so no DNA is shown, and the CDR3 is as TCRdb lists it. This chain links TRBV5-8 with TRBJ1-6; the table's D call, TRBD1, has no DNA check behind it. The CDR3 extends over 24 residues, inclusive of both ends. Germline V gene data show CDR1 as SGHTS and CDR2 as YDEGEE. CDR3 loop: CASSPWAQETQYFGPGFPNSPLHF.

As to this clonotype: The germline gene is not matched at one end of the junction; a read error may be the cause. V usage is TRBV20-1 and J usage is TRBJ2-1; 10 nucleotides align to TRBD2. Per the germline V gene, CDR1 is DFQATT and CDR2 is SNEGSKA (reference sequence). The CDR3 totals 15 residues. In DNA, the CDR3 is TGCAGTGCCGCGACCGGGACTAGCGCATACACTGAGCAGTTCTTC. This sequence encodes CSAATGTSAYTEQFF.

This clonotype was seen just once. The chain carries TRBV5-1 and TRBJ1-4; 9 nucleotides agree with TRBD1. Germline V gene data show CDR1 as SGHRS and CDR2 as YFSETQ. Germline trimming cut 7 bases from V and 5 bases from J; bases unmatched to any gene: 6. The length of the CDR3 is 14 residues. CDR3 sequence reads: CASAGTGFNEKLFF. The CDR3 nucleotides read TGCGCCAGCGCCGGGACAGGGTTCAATGAAAAACTGTTTTTT.

This clonotype showed up many times. The rearrangement uses TRBV6-1 and TRBJ1-5, with unresolved D. Trimming pared 3 bases from V and 4 bases from J, leaving 7 bases between. Germline-derived CDR1 and CDR2 are MNHNS and SASEGT. The CDR3 is made up of 13 amino acids. CDR3 nucleotide sequence: TGTGCCAGCAGTGAGGAGTGGAATCAGCCCCAGCATTTT. Its protein product is CASSEEWNQPQHF.

This clonotype was seen a single time. V and J are TRBV15 and TRBJ1-2, with a possible D match to TRBD1 (6 bases). Germline V gives CDR1 LNHNV, CDR2 YYDKDF (reference sequence). The CDR3 length is 12 residues. V was shortened by 3 bases and J by 12 bases, with 14 bases between the two germline ends. The CDR3 sequence is CATSSGTTGNTF. CDR3 DNA: TGTGCCACCAGCAGTGGGACAACTGGAAACACCTTC.

On this clonotype itself: Sequence at one end of the junction differs from germline and may be a read error. V is TRBV6-5 and J is TRBJ2-7; D may be TRBD1 or TRBD2 (6 bases each). Germline-derived CDR1 and CDR2 are MNHEY and SVGAGI. The CDR3 has 15 residues. This CDR3 reads CAISESNREAYEQYF. DNA of the CDR3: TGTGCCATCAGTGAGTCGAACAGGGAGGCCTACGAGCAGTACTTC.

This clonotype was seen ten or more times. The chain joins TRBV7-9 to TRBJ2-5; D is possibly TRBD1 (6 bases). The V and J ends lost 5 bases and 0 bases respectively, with 13 bases between them. Per the germline V gene, CDR1 is SEHNR and CDR2 is FQNEAQ (reference sequence). The CDR3 covers 15 residues. The CDR3 nucleotides are TGTGCCAGCAGCGCAGGGGCCAGGTACCAAGAGACCCAGTACTTC. It translates to CASSAGARYQETQYF.

The chain combines TRBV24-1 with TRBJ2-1, with a weak D call TRBD2 (5 bases). This CDR3 is 14 amino acids long. Germline CDR1 reads KGHDR; CDR2 reads SFDVKD. Trimming took 5 bases from V and 8 from J, leaving 15 bases between them. CDR3 DNA: TGTGCCACCAGTGGTTATACTAGTAGGGATGAGCAGTTCTTC. It codes for CATSGYTSRDEQFF.

V is TRBV2 and J is TRBJ2-7, with D possibly called TRBD1 or TRBD2 (6 bases each). This CDR3 contains 15 residues. The V and J ends lost 2 bases and 9 bases respectively, with 20 bases between them. Germline CDR1 is SNHLY and CDR2 is FYNNEI. The CDR3 protein is CASSETAGEAVGQYF. CDR3 nucleotides: TGTGCCAGCAGTGAAACGGCAGGGGAGGCAGTGGGGCAGTACTTC.

There are many counts of this clonotype. The chain recombines TRBV11-2 with TRBJ2-2; possibly TRBD1 for D (5 bases). Trimming removed 5 bases from V and 2 bases from J, with 15 bases in between. The germline V gene encodes CDR1 SGHAT and CDR2 FQNNGV. This CDR3 region has 16 residues. The CDR3 nucleotides are TGTGCCAGCAGCGGGGAAAGGGGCGGAAACACCGGGGAGCTGTTTTTT. Translated, it gives CASSGERGGNTGELFF.